This T cell receptor (beta chain) was obtained from a study of control samples from healthy donors and cancer patients. Trimming took off 5 bases at V and 7 bases at J, with 14 bases between the two ends. Germline V lookup: CDR1 SEHNR, CDR2 FQNEAQ (reference sequence). The CDR3 has 14 residues. Using immunoSEQ multiplex PCR, the repertoire was profiled, and TCRdb retains in-frame clones only, with some absent. The sample lists fewer than 25,000 clones, 80% to 85% occurring once. The receptor was isolated from an elderly man with head and neck cancer. The sequenced sample consisted of PBMCs. J is TRBJ1-4 and V is TRBV7-9; perhaps TRBD1 as D (5 bases). The CDR3 DNA is TGTGCCAGCAGCCCCGGGGGGGAAATTGAAAAACTGTTTTTT. Protein product: CASSPGGEIEKLFF.